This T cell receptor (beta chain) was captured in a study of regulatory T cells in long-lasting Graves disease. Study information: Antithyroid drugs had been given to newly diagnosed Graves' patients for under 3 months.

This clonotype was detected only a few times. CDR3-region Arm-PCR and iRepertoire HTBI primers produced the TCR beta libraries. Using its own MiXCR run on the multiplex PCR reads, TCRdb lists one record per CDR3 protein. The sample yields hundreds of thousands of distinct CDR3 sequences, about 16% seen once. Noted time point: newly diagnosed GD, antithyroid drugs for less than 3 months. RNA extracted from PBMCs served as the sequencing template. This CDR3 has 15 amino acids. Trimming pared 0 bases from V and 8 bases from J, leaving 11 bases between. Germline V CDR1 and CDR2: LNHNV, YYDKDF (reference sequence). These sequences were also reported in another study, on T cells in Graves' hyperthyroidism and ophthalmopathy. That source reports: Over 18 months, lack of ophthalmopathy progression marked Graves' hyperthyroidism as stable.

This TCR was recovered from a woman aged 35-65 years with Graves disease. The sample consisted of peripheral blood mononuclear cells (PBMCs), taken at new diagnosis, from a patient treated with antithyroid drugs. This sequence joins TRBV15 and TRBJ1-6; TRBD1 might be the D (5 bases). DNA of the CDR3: TGTGCCACCAGCAGAGATCGGGGGGACGATTCACCCCTCCACTTT. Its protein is CATSRDRGDDSPLHF. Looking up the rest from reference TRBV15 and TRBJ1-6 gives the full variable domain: DAMVIQNPRYQVTQFGKPVTLSCSQTLNHNVMYWYQQKSSQAPKLLFHYYDKDFNNEADTPDNFQSRRPNTSFCFLDIRSPGLGDTAMYLCATSRDRGDDSPLHFGNGTRLTVT.